Listed here are 4 T cell receptor beta chains from one sample, sequenced in a study of identical twins. MiXCR, run by TCRdb on the 5' RACE reads, gives a single entry per CDR3 protein. The sample lists fewer than 550,000 distinct CDR3 sequences; around an eighth were seen once. The same data also contributed to another study, on yellow fever vaccine responses in identical twins.

Sequencing used CD4+ T cells sorted from blood. These receptors were collected from a woman between 18 and 30 years old in good health.

Comments on this clonotype: A read error may produce the germline difference seen at one junction end. The chain carries TRBV16 and TRBJ2-7; TRBD2 aligns across 7 bases. The CDR3 length is 13 residues. Germline V gene data show CDR1 as KGHSY and CDR2 as FQNENV. The CDR3 sequence is CASSQPGGGEVNF. DNA of the CDR3: TGTGCCAGCAGCCAACCGGGCGGGGGAGAAGTCAATTTC.

The sample holds many counts of this clonotype. The V call is TRBV4-3, the J call TRBJ1-6; D is unresolved. Germline V CDR1 and CDR2: LGHNA, YSLEER. Trimming left V 0 bases short and J 10 bases short, with 16 bases between. This CDR3 region has 16 residues. CDR3 region: CASSQDIGRTFSPLHF. In DNA, the CDR3 is TGCGCCAGCAGCCAAGATATAGGCAGGACCTTCTCACCCCTCCACTTT.

The chain has TRBV11-2 and TRBJ2-3; 8 bases match TRBD2. V was pared by 5 bases and J by 0 bases, with 13 bases of the junction left unmatched. This CDR3 contains 18 residues. The germline CDR1 and CDR2 sequences are SGHAT and FQNNGV. The CDR3 DNA follows: TGTGCCAGCAGCGACCCTATAGCGGGGATTACTAGCACAGATACGCAGTATTTT. As protein: CASSDPIAGITSTDTQYF.

This clonotype was counted between two and nine times. V usage is TRBV5-6 and J usage is TRBJ2-3; the D gene is possibly TRBD2 (6 bases). Deletions cut 4 bases from V and 2 bases from J, with 14 bases between. Germline-derived CDR1 and CDR2 are SGHDT and YYEEEE. The CDR3 is made up of 15 amino acids. The DNA of the CDR3 is TGTGCCAGCAGCCGTTCGGTAGCGGCCACAGATACGCAGTATTTT. Its translation: CASSRSVAATDTQYF.